The T cell receptor (beta chain) described here comes from a study of T cells in localized non-small cell lung cancer (dated by TCRdb to the early 2020s). The study in broad terms: The study examined T cell repertoires in a few hundred patients with early-stage NSCLC and compared tumors with uninvolved tumor-adjacent lungs. The cohort consisted of roughly 240 treatment-naive NSCLC patients whose localized lung tumors had been resected. The mean age of the NSCLC patients was about 67 years, with 120 to 150 men and approximately 100 women.

The germline V gene specifies SGHDN as CDR1 and FVKESK as CDR2. V and J lose 1 base and 2 bases, and a span of 6 bases separates them. The CDR3 runs 14 residues from the cysteine to the phenylalanine. Of the read, only the CDR3 DNA is kept; its 42 bases are in frame from base 1. TCR beta CDR3 regions were sequenced from DNA using the immunoSEQ Assay. As for how the authors treated the data: To compute T cell density, TCR beta template counts were normalized to usable DNA, which was estimated by amplifying housekeeping genes. Richness was estimated with the preseqR package, extrapolating to 400,000 templates for PBMC samples and 120,000 templates for tissue samples. Clonality was taken to be one minus Pielou's evenness. Tissue-enriched TCRs were identified through differential abundance testing performed on productive amino-acid clonotypes, with a minimum total count of 5 and an alpha of 0.1. Repertoire overlap between compartments was quantified with the Jaccard Index and Morisita Overlap Index. GLIPH grouped TCR beta CDR3s together with public tetramer-defined viral CDR3s, and a viral motif had to include at least three viral sequences and also show V-gene enrichment. The source is immuneACCESS, and TCRdb retained only in-frame sequences with V and J called. Part of the clones is not carried over; for the studies checked, unresolved V genes explain less than half of this, and the remainder is unexplained. V, J and clone size derive from that table, while D and trimming were established from the DNA sequence. The sample table shows fewer than 75,000 clones, and about 88% are seen once. The top ten clones comprise 1.3% of the sample.

What the research found in general, with its limitations: Longer overall survival was associated with higher blood T cell density, whereas shorter survival was associated with higher adjacent-lung clonality. A median of around 57 of the top 100 tumor clones turned up in the paired uninvolved adjacent lung, and roughly 30 of those clones also ranked among the top 100 of that same adjacent lung. The highest T cell clonality was observed in uninvolved tumor-adjacent lung, where clonality exceeded that of tumor, suggesting that antigenic responses were more focused in uninvolved tumor-adjacent lung. Because multi-region tumor sequencing was not done, intratumor heterogeneity could not be ruled out. Because the study design was exploratory, TCR variables were selected using unadjusted p-values without false-discovery rate correction.

At diagnosis, peripheral blood, uninvolved tumor-adjacent lung and tumor were collected and were preserved as a mix of fresh-frozen and FFPE material. For TCR repertoire profiling, blood samples were analyzed as peripheral blood mononuclear cells. With respect to this clone: This clone's antigen is unknown. Per-nucleotide qualities are absent, and no much larger clonotype sits a single base away.

The chain is made from TRBV14 and TRBJ1-3, with the D gene not clear enough to name. The TCR was taken from a female donor older than 55 with stage I lung adenocarcinoma. Sequencing used peripheral blood, obtained before any cancer treatment. The CDR3 reads CASSQGGTGNTIYF. DNA sequence: TGTGCCAGCAGCCAAGGCGGGACTGGAAACACCATATATTTT.